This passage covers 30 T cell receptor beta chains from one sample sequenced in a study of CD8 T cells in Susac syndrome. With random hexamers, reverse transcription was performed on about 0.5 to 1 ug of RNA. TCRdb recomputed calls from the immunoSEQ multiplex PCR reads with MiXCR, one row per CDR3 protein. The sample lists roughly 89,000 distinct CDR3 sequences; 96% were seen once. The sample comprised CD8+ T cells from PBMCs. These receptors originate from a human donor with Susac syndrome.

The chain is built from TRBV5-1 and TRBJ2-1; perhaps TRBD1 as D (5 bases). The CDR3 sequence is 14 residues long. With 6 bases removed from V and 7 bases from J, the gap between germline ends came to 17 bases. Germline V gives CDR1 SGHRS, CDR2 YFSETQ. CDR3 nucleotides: TGCGCCAGCATGTCGGACAACACCCTTAATGAGCAGTTCTTC. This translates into CASMSDNTLNEQFF.

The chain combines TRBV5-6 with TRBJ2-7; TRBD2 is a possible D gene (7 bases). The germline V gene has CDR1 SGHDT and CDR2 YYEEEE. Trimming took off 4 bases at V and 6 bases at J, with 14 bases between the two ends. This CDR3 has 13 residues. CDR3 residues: CASSGGGIGEQYF. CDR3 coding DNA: TGTGCCAGCAGCGGCGGGGGCATCGGCGAGCAGTACTTC.

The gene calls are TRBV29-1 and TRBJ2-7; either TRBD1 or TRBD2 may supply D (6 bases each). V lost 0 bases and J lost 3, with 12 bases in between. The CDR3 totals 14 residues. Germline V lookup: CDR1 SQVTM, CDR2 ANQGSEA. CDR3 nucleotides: TGCAGCGTTGAAGATGAGGGGGGCATCTACGAGCAGTACTTC. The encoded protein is CSVEDEGGIYEQYF.

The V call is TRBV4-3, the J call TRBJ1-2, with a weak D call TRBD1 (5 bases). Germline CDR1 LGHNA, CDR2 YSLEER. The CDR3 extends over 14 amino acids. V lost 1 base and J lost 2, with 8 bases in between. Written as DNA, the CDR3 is TGCGCCAGCAGCCAAGCGCAGGGCAACTATGGCTACACCTTC. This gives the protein CASSQAQGNYGYTF.

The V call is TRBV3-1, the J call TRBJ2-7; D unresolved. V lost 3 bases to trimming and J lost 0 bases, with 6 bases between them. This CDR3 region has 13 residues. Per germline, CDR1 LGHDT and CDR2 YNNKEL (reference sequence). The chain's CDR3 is CASSHGLSYEQYF. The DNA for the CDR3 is TGTGCCAGCAGCCACGGCCTCTCCTACGAGCAGTACTTC.

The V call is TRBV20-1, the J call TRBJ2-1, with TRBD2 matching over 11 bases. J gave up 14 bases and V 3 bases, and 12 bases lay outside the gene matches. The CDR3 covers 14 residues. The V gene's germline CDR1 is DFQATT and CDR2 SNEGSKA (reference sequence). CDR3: CSARFYSGRACEFF. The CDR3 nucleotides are TGCAGTGCTAGGTTTTATAGCGGGAGGGCCTGCGAGTTCTTC.

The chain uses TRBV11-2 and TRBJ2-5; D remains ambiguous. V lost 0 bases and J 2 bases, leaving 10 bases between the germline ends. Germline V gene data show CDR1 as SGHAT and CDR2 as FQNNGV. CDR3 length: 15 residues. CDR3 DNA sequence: TGTGCCAGCAGCTTAGAATGGAGCGTTCAAGAGACCCAGTACTTC. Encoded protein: CASSLEWSVQETQYF.

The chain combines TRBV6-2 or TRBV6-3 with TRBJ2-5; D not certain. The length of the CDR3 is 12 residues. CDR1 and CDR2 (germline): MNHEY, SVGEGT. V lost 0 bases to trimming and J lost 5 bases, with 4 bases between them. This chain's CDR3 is CASSYSRETQYF. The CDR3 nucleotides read TGTGCCAGCAGTTACTCTAGGGAGACCCAGTACTTC.

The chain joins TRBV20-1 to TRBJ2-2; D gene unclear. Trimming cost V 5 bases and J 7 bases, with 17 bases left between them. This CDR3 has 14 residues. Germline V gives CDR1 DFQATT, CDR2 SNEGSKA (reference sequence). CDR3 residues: CSASPPHSYGELFF. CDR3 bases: TGCAGTGCTTCTCCCCCACATAGTTACGGGGAGCTGTTTTTT.

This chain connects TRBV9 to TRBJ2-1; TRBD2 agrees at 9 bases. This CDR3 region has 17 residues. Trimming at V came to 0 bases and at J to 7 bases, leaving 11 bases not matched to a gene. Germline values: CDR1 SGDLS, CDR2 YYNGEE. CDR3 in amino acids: CASSVASSGDTINEQFF. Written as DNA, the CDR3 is TGTGCCAGCAGCGTAGCTTCTAGCGGGGACACAATAAATGAGCAGTTCTTC.

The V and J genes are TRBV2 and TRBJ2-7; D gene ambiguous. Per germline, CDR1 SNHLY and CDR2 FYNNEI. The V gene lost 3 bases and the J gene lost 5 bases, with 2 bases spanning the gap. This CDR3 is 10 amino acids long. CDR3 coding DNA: TGTGCCAGCAGTGAGGACGAGCAGTACGTC. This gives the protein CASSEDEQYV.

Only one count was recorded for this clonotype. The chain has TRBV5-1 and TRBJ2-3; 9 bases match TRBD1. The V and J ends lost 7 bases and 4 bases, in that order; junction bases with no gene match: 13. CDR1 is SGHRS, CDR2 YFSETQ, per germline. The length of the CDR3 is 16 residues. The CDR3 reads CASRTLRQGVPDTQYF. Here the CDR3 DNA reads TGCGCCAGCCGGACCTTGAGACAGGGGGTCCCAGATACGCAGTATTTT.

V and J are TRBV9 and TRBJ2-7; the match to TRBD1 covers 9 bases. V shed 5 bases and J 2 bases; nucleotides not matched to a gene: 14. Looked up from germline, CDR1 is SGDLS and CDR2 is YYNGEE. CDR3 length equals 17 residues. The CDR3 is CASSLSEGTGYPYEQYF. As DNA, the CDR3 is TGTGCCAGCAGTCTCAGCGAAGGGACAGGGTACCCCTACGAGCAGTACTTC.

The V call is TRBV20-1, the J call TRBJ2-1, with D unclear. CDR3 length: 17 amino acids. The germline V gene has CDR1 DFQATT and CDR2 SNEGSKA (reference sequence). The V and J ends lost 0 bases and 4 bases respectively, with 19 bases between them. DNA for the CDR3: TGCAGTGCTAGAGATGTTTTGGCCCACAGACCTTACAATGAGCAGTTCTTC. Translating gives CSARDVLAHRPYNEQFF.

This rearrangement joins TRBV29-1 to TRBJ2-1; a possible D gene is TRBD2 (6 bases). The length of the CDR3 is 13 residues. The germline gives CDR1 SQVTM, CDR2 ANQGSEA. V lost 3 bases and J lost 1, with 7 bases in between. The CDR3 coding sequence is TGCAGCGTTGATGGGGGGTCCTACAATGAGCAGTTCTTC. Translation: CSVDGGSYNEQFF.

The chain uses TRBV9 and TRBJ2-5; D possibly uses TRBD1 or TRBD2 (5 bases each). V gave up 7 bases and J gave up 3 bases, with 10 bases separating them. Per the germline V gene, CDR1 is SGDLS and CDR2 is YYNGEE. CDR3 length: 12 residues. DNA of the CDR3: TGTGCCAGCGGTAGAGGGGAAGAGACCCAGTACTTC. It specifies CASGRGEETQYF.

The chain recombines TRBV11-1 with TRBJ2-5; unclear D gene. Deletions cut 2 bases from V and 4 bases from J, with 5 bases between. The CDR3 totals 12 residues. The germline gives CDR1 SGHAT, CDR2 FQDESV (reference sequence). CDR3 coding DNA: TGTGCCAGCAGCTTATCATCAGAGACCCAGTACTTC. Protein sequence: CASSLSSETQYF.

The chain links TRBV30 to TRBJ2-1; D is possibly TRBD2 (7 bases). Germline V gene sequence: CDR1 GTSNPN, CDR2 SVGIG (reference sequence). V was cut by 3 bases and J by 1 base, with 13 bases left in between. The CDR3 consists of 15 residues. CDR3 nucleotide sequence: TGTGCCTGGAGAGCTAGGGGGGGGTCCTACAATGAGCAGTTCTTC. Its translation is CAWRARGGSYNEQFF.

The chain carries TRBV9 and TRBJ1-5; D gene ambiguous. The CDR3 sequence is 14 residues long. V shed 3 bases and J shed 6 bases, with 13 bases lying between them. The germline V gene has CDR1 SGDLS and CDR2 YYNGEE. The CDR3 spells CASSDSGIGQPQHF. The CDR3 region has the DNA TGTGCCAGCAGCGACTCGGGGATCGGTCAGCCCCAGCATTTT. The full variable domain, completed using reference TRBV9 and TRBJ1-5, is DSGVTQTPKHLITATGQRVTLRCSPRSGDLSVYWYQQSLDQGLQFLIQYYNGEERAKGNILERFSAQQFPDLHSELNLSSLELGDSALYFCASSDSGIGQPQHFGDGTRLSIL.

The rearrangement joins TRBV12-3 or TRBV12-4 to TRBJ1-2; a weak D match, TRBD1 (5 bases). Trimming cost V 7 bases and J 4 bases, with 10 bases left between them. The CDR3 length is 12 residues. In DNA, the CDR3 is TGTGCCAGCACCTTTGGGGGCTATGGCTACACCTTC. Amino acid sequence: CASTFGGYGYTF.

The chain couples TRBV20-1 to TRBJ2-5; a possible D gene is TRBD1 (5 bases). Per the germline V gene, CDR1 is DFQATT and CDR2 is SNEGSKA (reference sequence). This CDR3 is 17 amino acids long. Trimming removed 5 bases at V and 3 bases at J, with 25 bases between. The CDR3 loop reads CSAAQDTLGWGKETQYF. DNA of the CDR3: TGCAGTGCTGCCCAGGACACCTTAGGATGGGGTAAAGAGACCCAGTACTTC.

The DNA for the CDR3 is TGCGCCAGCAGCCAAGACCGGCAGGGCCGGAATGAGCAGTTCTTC. Residues: CASSQDRQGRNEQFF. The chain employs TRBV4-3 and TRBJ2-1; the D gene is possibly TRBD1 (5 bases). Per germline, CDR1 LGHNA and CDR2 YSLEER. V shed 0 bases and J shed 7 bases, with 13 bases lying between them. The CDR3 is made up of 15 amino acids.

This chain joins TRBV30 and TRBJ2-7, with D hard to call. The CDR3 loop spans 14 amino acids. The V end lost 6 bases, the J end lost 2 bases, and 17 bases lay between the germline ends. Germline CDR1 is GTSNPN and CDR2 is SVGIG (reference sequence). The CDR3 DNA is TGTGCCTGCGCCCGGTCGAGGTTGCCCTACGAGCAGTACTTC. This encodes CACARSRLPYEQYF.

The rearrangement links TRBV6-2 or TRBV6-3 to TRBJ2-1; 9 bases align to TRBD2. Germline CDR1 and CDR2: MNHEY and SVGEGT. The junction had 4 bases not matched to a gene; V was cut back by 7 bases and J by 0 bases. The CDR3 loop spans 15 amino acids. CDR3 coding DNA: TGTGCCAGCATTAGCGGGAGTAGCTCCTACAATGAGCAGTTCTTC. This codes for CASISGSSSYNEQFF.

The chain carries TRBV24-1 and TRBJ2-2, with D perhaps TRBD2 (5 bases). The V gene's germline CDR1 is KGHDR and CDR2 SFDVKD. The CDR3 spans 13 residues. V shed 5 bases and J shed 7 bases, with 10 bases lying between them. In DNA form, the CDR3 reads TGTGCCACCAGTGCCCCGGGGAGCGGGGAGCTGTTTTTT. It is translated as CATSAPGSGELFF.

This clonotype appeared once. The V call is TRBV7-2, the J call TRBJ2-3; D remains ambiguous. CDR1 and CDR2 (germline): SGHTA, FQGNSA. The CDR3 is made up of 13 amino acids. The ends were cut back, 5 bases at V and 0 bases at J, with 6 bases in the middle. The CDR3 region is CASSPPSTDTQYF. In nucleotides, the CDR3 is TGTGCCAGCAGCCCGCCCAGCACAGATACGCAGTATTTT.

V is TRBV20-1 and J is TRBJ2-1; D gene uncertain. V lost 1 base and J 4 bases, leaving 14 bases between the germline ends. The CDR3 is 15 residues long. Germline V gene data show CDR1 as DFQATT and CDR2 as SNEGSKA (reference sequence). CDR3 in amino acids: CSARGHDRWYNEQFF. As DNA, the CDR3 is TGCAGTGCTAGAGGGCACGACCGGTGGTACAATGAGCAGTTCTTC.

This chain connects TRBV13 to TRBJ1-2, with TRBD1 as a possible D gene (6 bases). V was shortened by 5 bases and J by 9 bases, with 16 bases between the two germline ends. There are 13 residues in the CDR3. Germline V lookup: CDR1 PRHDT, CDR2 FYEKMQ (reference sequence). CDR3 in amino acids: CASSPGAGNSYTF. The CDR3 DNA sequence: TGTGCCAGCAGCCCGGGGGCGGGGAATAGCTACACCTTC.

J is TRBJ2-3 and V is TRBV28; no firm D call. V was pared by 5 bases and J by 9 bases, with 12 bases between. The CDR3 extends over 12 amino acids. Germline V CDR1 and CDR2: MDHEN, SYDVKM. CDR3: CASSLAGPTQYF. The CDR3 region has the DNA TGTGCCAGCAGTCTGGCCGGACCAACGCAGTATTTT.

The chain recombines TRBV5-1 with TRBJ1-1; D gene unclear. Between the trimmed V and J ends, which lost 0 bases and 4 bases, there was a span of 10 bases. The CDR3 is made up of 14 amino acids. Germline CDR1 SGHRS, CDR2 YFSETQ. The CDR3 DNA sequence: TGCGCCAGCAGCTTGGAAAGGGTTGGCACTGAAGCTTTCTTT. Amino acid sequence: CASSLERVGTEAFF.